A single sample is the source of the 22 T cell receptor beta chains below, sequenced in a study of control samples from healthy donors and cancer patients. Some clones are missing from TCRdb's copy, which holds only in-frame ones; the method was immunoSEQ multiplex PCR. This sample has roughly 51,000 clones, with over 85% found just once. The specimen was PBMCs. The receptors shown here come from a middle-aged man with colorectal cancer.

The rearrangement joins TRBV25-1 to TRBJ2-2; tentative D call: TRBD2 (6 bases). Germline CDR1 is MGHDK and CDR2 is SYGVNS. Trimming took off 11 bases at V and 3 bases at J, with 16 bases between the two ends. The CDR3 extends over 14 amino acids. DNA of the CDR3: TGTGCCCCCCACAGAACGGGGGACACCGGGGAGCTGTTTTTT. It translates to CAPHRTGDTGELFF.

The chain is built from TRBV29-1 and TRBJ1-1; D may be TRBD1 (6 bases). V was pared by 6 bases and J by 5 bases, with 19 bases between. This CDR3 region has 14 residues. The germline V gene encodes CDR1 SQVTM and CDR2 ANQGSEA. The CDR3 here is CSVQQGRSGTEAFF. The CDR3 DNA reads TGCAGCGTCCAACAGGGTCGGTCAGGGACTGAAGCTTTCTTT.

This clone was seen more than once but under ten times. V usage is TRBV7-9 and J usage is TRBJ2-1; 8 bases match TRBD2. After removal of 1 base from V and 5 bases from J, the junction contained 10 bases not matched to a gene. Per the germline V gene, CDR1 is SEHNR and CDR2 is FQNEAQ (reference sequence). The CDR3 is 17 residues long. CDR3 amino acids: CASSLGYGRALNNEQFF. CDR3 sequence (DNA): TGTGCCAGCAGCTTAGGGTACGGGAGGGCCTTAAACAATGAGCAGTTCTTC.

The genes are TRBV9 and TRBJ2-3; TRBD2 agrees at 7 bases. J gave up 5 bases and V 7 bases, and 22 bases lay outside the gene matches. The CDR3 has 18 amino acids. Germline loops: CDR1 SGDLS, CDR2 YYNGEE. CDR3 bases: TGTGCCAGCGCTCATAGGACTAGGTTTCCCACACACGGAGATACGCAGTATTTT. Protein sequence: CASAHRTRFPTHGDTQYF. The complete variable domain, with remaining parts taken from reference TRBV9 and TRBJ2-3, reads DSGVTQTPKHLITATGQRVTLRCSPRSGDLSVYWYQQSLDQGLQFLIQYYNGEERAKGNILERFSAQQFPDLHSELNLSSLELGDSALYFCASAHRTRFPTHGDTQYFGPGTRLTVL.

This clone was counted between two and nine times. This chain connects TRBV4-1 to TRBJ1-3, with no clear D. Germline CDR1 and CDR2: MGHRA and YSYEKL. The CDR3 is 12 amino acids. Trimming pared 5 bases from V and 4 bases from J, leaving 6 bases between. Here the CDR3 reads CASSSTGNTIYF. DNA of the CDR3: TGCGCCAGCAGCTCGACCGGAAACACCATATATTTT.

The J gene is TRBJ2-1, the V gene TRBV27; no definite D call. Deletions cut 2 bases from V and 7 bases from J, with 6 bases between. The germline CDR1 and CDR2 sequences are MNHEY and SMNVEV (reference sequence). The CDR3 runs to 12 residues. The CDR3 loop reads CASSLMGNEQFF. The CDR3 DNA follows: TGTGCCAGCAGTTTAATGGGGAATGAGCAGTTCTTC.

V usage is TRBV9 and J usage is TRBJ1-5; 7 nucleotides agree with TRBD1. This CDR3 has 14 residues. Unmatched junction bases numbered 6, after V lost 2 bases and J lost 7 bases. Looked up from germline, CDR1 is SGDLS and CDR2 is YYNGEE. The CDR3: CASSVDREDQPQHF. The CDR3, as DNA: TGTGCCAGCAGCGTTGACAGGGAAGACCAGCCCCAGCATTTT.

The chain is built from TRBV28 and TRBJ1-4; tentative D call: TRBD1 (5 bases). This CDR3 contains 16 residues. V lost 5 bases, J lost 0 bases, and 13 bases lay in between. Germline lookup yields CDR1 MDHEN and CDR2 SYDVKM. The CDR3 DNA reads as TGTGCCAGCAGTAGGGCCGACAGTGCAACTAATGAAAAACTGTTTTTT. It specifies CASSRADSATNEKLFF.

The chain employs TRBV7-2 and TRBJ2-1, with D unclear. Germline V lookup: CDR1 SGHTA, CDR2 FQGNSA. V dropped 4 bases and J dropped 6 bases, with 7 bases sitting between them. The CDR3 has 12 amino acids. CDR3 in DNA: TGTGCCAGCAGCTCTTTGGGCAATGAGCAGTTCTTC. Translation gives CASSSLGNEQFF.

The chain carries TRBV4-1 and TRBJ2-3; 10 bases are a match to TRBD2. Germline V gene data show CDR1 as MGHRA and CDR2 as YSYEKL. CDR3 length equals 17 residues. The J segment lost 4 bases and the V segment lost 1 base, leaving 8 bases of the junction unmatched. The CDR3 DNA reads TGCGCCAGCAGCCAAGTCATGGCTAGCGGGAGATCAGATACGCAGTATTTT. The encoded protein is CASSQVMASGRSDTQYF.

The rearrangement uses TRBV27 and TRBJ2-1; D remains ambiguous. The germline V gene encodes CDR1 MNHEY and CDR2 SMNVEV (reference sequence). The CDR3 loop spans 13 amino acids. With 6 bases removed from V and 8 bases from J, the gap between germline ends came to 14 bases. CDR3 coding DNA: TGTGCCAGCAGCCAAATTCAAGGGTATGAGCAGTTCTTC. It codes for CASSQIQGYEQFF.

The J gene is TRBJ1-2, the V gene TRBV19; TRBD1 matches at 7 bases. CDR1 LNHDA and CDR2 SQIVND come from the germline V gene (reference sequence). The CDR3 loop spans 13 amino acids. Trimming cost V 5 bases and J 4 bases; bases outside gene matches: 4. DNA of the CDR3: TGTGCCAGTAGTCTTGGACAGGTCTATGGCTACACCTTC. It translates to CASSLGQVYGYTF.

The rearrangement joins TRBV18 to TRBJ1-2; maybe TRBD1 (5 bases). The germline V gene has CDR1 KGHSH and CDR2 LQKENI. The length of the CDR3 is 18 residues. V was pared by 1 base and J by 3 bases, with 21 bases between. As DNA, the CDR3 is TGTGCCAGCTCACCACGTGATGGGGGTTCGTCGGCTGACTATGGCTACACCTTC. Translation gives CASSPRDGGSSADYGYTF.

This sequence joins TRBV2 and TRBJ2-7; D is undetermined. Trimming left V 8 bases short and J 3 bases short, with 8 bases between. The CDR3 is 11 amino acids. CDR1 and CDR2 (germline): SNHLY, FYNNEI. The CDR3 reads CASSTNYEQYF. Written as DNA, the CDR3 is TGTGCCAGCTCCACCAACTACGAGCAGTACTTC.

The chain carries TRBV4-3 and TRBJ2-7; TRBD2 aligns across 9 bases. With 1 base clipped from V and 6 bases from J, the junction kept 10 bases outside the gene matches. Germline CDR1 and CDR2: LGHNA and YSLEER. CDR3 length equals 16 residues. The CDR3 reads CASSQVVAGEGPEQYF. The CDR3 nucleotides are TGCGCCAGCAGCCAAGTAGTAGCGGGAGAAGGTCCCGAGCAGTACTTC.

V gene TRBV25-1 combines with J gene TRBJ1-2; 8 bases are shared with TRBD1. CDR3 length equals 15 residues. The junction had 7 bases not matched to a gene; V was cut back by 3 bases and J by 4 bases. Germline CDR1 reads MGHDK; CDR2 reads SYGVNS. This CDR3 is CASSDPLTGGYGYTF. CDR3 sequence (DNA): TGTGCCAGCAGTGACCCCCTTACAGGGGGCTATGGCTACACCTTC.

This chain uses TRBV7-6 with TRBJ2-1; TRBD2 might be the D (6 bases). The CDR3 is 15 amino acids. Germline V CDR1 and CDR2: SGHVS, FNYEAQ. Trimming shortened V by 3 bases and J by 4 bases, and 13 bases separated the two germline ends. The CDR3 DNA follows: TGTGCCAGCAGCTTTAACCGGGACTTGTACAATGAGCAGTTCTTC. Translating gives CASSFNRDLYNEQFF.

The chain joins TRBV28 to TRBJ2-7, with TRBD2 as a possible D gene (5 bases). Trimming removed 3 bases from V and 6 bases from J, with 9 bases in between. Germline assignment: CDR1 MDHEN and CDR2 SYDVKM. The CDR3 covers 12 residues. The CDR3 spells CASSLREFEQYF. Written as DNA, the CDR3 is TGTGCCAGCAGTTTGAGGGAATTCGAGCAGTACTTC.

The V call is TRBV6-5, the J call TRBJ1-2; weak D call: TRBD1 (6 bases). With 6 bases removed from V and 2 bases from J, the gap between germline ends came to 10 bases. This CDR3 spans 13 amino acids. The germline V gene encodes CDR1 MNHEY and CDR2 SVGAGI. CDR3 loop: CASRPDRNYGYTF. CDR3 bases: TGTGCCAGCAGACCTGACAGGAACTATGGCTACACCTTC.

V usage is TRBV7-9 and J usage is TRBJ1-6, with a possible D match to TRBD1 (5 bases). V shed 5 bases and J shed 8 bases, with 16 bases lying between them. CDR3 size: 15 residues. CDR1 and CDR2 from the germline V gene are SEHNR and FQNEAQ (reference sequence). In DNA, the CDR3 is TGTGCCAGCAGCACTTCAGGGCCTGGGGATTCACCCCTCCACTTT. Amino acid sequence: CASSTSGPGDSPLHF.

The CDR3 region has the DNA TGTGCCAGCTCAGGGGGACAGGCGGGTCAGCCCCAGCATTTT. Translating it yields CASSGGQAGQPQHF. The chain links TRBV18 to TRBJ1-5; 8 bases are a match to TRBD1. J lost 6 bases, V lost 5 bases, and 6 bases had no gene match. CDR1 and CDR2 from the germline V gene are KGHSH and LQKENI. The CDR3 totals 14 residues.

This clone was observed a handful of times. The chain combines TRBV6-4 with TRBJ2-1, with D perhaps TRBD2 (6 bases). The germline gives CDR1 MRHNA, CDR2 SNTAGT. The CDR3 is made up of 16 amino acids. V was cut by 0 bases and J by 4 bases, with 13 bases left in between. The CDR3, as DNA: TGTGCCAGCAGTGACTCCCCCGGGGGAGATTACAATGAGCAGTTCTTC. Translation: CASSDSPGGDYNEQFF.